This TCR beta chain comes out of a study of blood T cell repertoires in COVID-19. In the authors' workflow: Estimation of nucleated cell counts relied on the amplification of reference gene primers. The table came from immunoSEQ multiplex PCR; TCRdb's copy has only in-frame clones and leaves some out. The V and J calls and the clone size are those of that table, but D and trimming were determined from the DNA. Among 200,000 to 250,000 clones listed, about four fifths were seen once. The V end was cut by 0 bases, the J end by 4 bases, with 4 bases between. Germline V CDR1 and CDR2: SGHDT, YYEEEE. The CDR3 is 12 residues long.

The sample comprised PBMCs or T cells enriched from blood (not recorded which). The chain joins TRBV5-6 to TRBJ1-2; D call uncertain. The source is a man in his fifties or sixties who had recovered from COVID-19. The CDR3 sequence: CASSLASYGYTF. In nucleotides, the CDR3 is TGTGCCAGCAGCTTGGCCAGCTATGGCTACACCTTC.